This T cell receptor beta chain was sequenced in a study of blood T cell repertoires in COVID-19. Sequenced by immunoSEQ multiplex PCR; TCRdb stores in-frame clones only, minus some. The sample lists about 280,000 clones; nearly 90% were seen once. This CDR3 comprises 16 residues. V shed 10 bases and J shed 0 bases, with 22 bases lying between them. Germline CDR1 is SEHNR and CDR2 is FQNEAQ (reference sequence). Sequenced material: peripheral blood. V usage is TRBV7-9 and J usage is TRBJ2-7, with unresolved D. The sequence was collected from a woman aged 25 to 39 with COVID-19, enrolled during active disease. CDR3 nucleotides: TGTGCCACCCAACCACCAACTACTTTGGGCTCCTACGAGCAGTACTTC. This encodes CATQPPTTLGSYEQYF.